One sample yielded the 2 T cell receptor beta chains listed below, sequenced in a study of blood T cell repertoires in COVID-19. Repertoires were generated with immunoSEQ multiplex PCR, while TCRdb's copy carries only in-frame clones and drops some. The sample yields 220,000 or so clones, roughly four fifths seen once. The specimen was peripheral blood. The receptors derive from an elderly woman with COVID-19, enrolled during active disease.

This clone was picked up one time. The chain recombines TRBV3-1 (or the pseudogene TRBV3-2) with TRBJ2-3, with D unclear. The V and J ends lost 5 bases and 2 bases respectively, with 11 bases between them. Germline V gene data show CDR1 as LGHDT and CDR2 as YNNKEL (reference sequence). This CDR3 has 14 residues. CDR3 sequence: CASSVAPNTDTQYF. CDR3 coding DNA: TGTGCCAGCAGCGTTGCCCCTAACACAGATACGCAGTATTTT.

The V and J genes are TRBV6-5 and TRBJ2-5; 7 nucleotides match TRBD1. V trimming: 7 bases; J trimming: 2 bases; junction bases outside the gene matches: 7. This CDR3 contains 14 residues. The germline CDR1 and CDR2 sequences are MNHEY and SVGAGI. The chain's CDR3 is CASNRAGGQETQYF. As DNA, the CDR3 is TGTGCCAGCAATCGGGCAGGGGGTCAAGAGACCCAGTACTTC.